The source of this TCR beta chain is a study of T cells in Graves' hyperthyroidism and ophthalmopathy. This CDR3 contains 11 residues. In germline, CDR1 is DFQATT, CDR2 SNEGSKA (reference sequence). In regard to this clonotype: A much more abundant neighbour one base away suggests this may be a read error.

Authors of the study amplified TCR beta CDR3 regions from RNA transcripts. The HTBI primer set served for first-round RT-PCR of the TCR CDR3. Using its own MiXCR run on the multiplex PCR reads, TCRdb lists one record per CDR3 protein. Here the sample spans hundreds of thousands of distinct CDR3 sequences, roughly 37% being singletons. This TCR derives from a man between 18 and 35 years old with Graves' hyperthyroidism. The sequenced sample was blood. The rearrangement uses TRBV20-1 and TRBJ2-5; 7 bases agree with TRBD2. The CDR3 is CSARTREIQYF. DNA for the CDR3: TGCAGTGCACGTACGCGGGAGATCCAGTACTTC.